What follows are 20 T cell receptor beta chains derived from one specimen sequenced in a study of T-cell reconstitution after alpha-beta-depleted transplantation in children. Unique molecular identifiers were incorporated into the prepared TCRbeta library. From the PCR reads, TCRdb called clonotypes with MiXCR, one entry per CDR3 protein. The sample yields approximately 250,000 distinct CDR3 sequences, approximately 9.7% seen once. The sequences come from PBMCs from the stem cell graft donor, collected from the stem cell graft. All receptors come from a human donor who donated a stem cell graft to a child with SCID.

This clonotype was seen at least ten times. This chain joins TRBV20-1 and TRBJ2-2; 11 bases are shared with TRBD2. From germline, CDR1 is DFQATT and CDR2 SNEGSKA (reference sequence). CDR3 length: 19 residues. J lost 1 base, V lost 3 bases, and 13 bases had no gene match. The CDR3 DNA is TGCAGTGCTAGGGGGCTAGCGGGGGGACCCGTAAAGAACACCGGGGAGCTGTTTTTT. Its protein is CSARGLAGGPVKNTGELFF.

This clonotype was recorded many times. The gene calls are TRBV15 and TRBJ2-1, with D tentatively TRBD1 (6 bases). This CDR3 comprises 12 residues. Germline V gene data show CDR1 as LNHNV and CDR2 as YYDKDF (reference sequence). The V end lost 8 bases, the J end lost 6 bases, and 11 bases lay between the germline ends. CDR3 sequence reads: CATARGVNEQFF. CDR3 nucleotide sequence: TGTGCCACCGCCAGGGGAGTCAATGAGCAGTTCTTC.

This clonotype occurred many times. The gene calls are TRBV4-2 and TRBJ1-6; 10 bases line up with TRBD1. Germline V gives CDR1 LGHNA, CDR2 YNFKEQ. CDR3 length equals 20 residues. The V segment lost 2 bases and the J segment 7 bases; nucleotides outside the gene matches: 17. CDR3 loop: CASSQTLPGTGDLRNSPLHF. Here the CDR3 DNA reads TGTGCCAGCAGCCAAACGCTCCCCGGGACAGGGGACCTGAGGAATTCACCCCTCCACTTT.

A single count supports this clonotype. The rearrangement uses TRBV28 and TRBJ2-6, with D perhaps assigned TRBD1 or TRBD2 (5 bases each). Looked up from germline, CDR1 is MDHEN and CDR2 is SYDVKM. Trimming stripped 6 bases from V and 2 bases from J, with 11 bases between. The CDR3 is made up of 15 amino acids. The CDR3 is CASSPRGPGANVLTF. The CDR3 DNA sequence: TGTGCCAGCAGCCCCCGGGGCCCTGGGGCCAACGTCCTGACTTTC.

This clonotype occurred many times. This chain links TRBV6-2 or TRBV6-3 with TRBJ2-1; TRBD2 agrees at 9 bases. V trimming: 0 bases; J trimming: 4 bases; junction bases outside the gene matches: 1. Germline-derived CDR1 and CDR2 are MNHEY and SVGEGT. The CDR3 is 15 residues long. CDR3 loop: CASSYSAGGYNEQFF. The CDR3 DNA reads as TGTGCCAGCAGTTACTCGGCGGGGGGGTACAATGAGCAGTTCTTC.

This clonotype came up many times. The chain combines TRBV3-1 with TRBJ1-2, with 9 bases identical to TRBD1. This CDR3 region has 18 residues. V gave up 4 bases and J gave up 7 bases; unmatched junction bases: 19. Germline-derived CDR1 and CDR2 are LGHDT and YNNKEL (reference sequence). The DNA for the CDR3 is TGTGCCAGCAGCCGTCCGAACAATCCGGGACAGGGTACGGGTGGCTACACCTTC. Amino acid sequence: CASSRPNNPGQGTGGYTF. The full variable domain, in which reference TRBV3-1 and TRBJ1-2 provide the parts outside the CDR3, is DTAVSQTPKYLVTQMGNDKSIKCEQNLGHDTMYWYKQDSKKFLKIMFSYNNKELIINETVPNRFSPKSPDKAHLNLHINSLELGDSAVYFCASSRPNNPGQGTGGYTFGSGTRLTVV.

J is TRBJ1-1 and V is TRBV20-1; tentative D call: TRBD1 (6 bases). Germline V gene data show CDR1 as DFQATT and CDR2 as SNEGSKA (reference sequence). V was cut by 3 bases and J by 4 bases, with 18 bases left in between. The CDR3 has 15 residues. The DNA of the CDR3 is TGCAGTGCTAGCAGCACAGTGGGGGGCCTCACTGAAGCTTTCTTT. This gives the protein CSASSTVGGLTEAFF.

This clonotype was seen at least ten times. The chain uses TRBV12-3 or TRBV12-4 and TRBJ2-7; no firm D call. The length of the CDR3 is 12 residues. Trimming took 0 bases from V and 7 from J, leaving 7 bases between them. The CDR3 DNA reads as TGTGCCAGCAGTTTAGCAGGGTCGGAGCAGTACTTC. Translated: CASSLAGSEQYF.

This clonotype was seen repeatedly, ten times or more. The chain couples TRBV28 to TRBJ2-7; maybe TRBD1 (6 bases). The CDR3 is 13 residues long. Trimming left V 6 bases short and J 8 bases short, with 17 bases between. Germline assignment: CDR1 MDHEN and CDR2 SYDVKM. This CDR3 is CASSLITGHQQYF. CDR3 nucleotides: TGTGCCAGCAGCCTCATAACAGGGCATCAGCAGTACTTC. Filled out from reference TRBV28 and TRBJ2-7, the complete variable domain reads DVKVTQSSRYLVKRTGEKVFLECVQDMDHENMFWYRQDPGLGLRLIYFSYDVKMKEKGDIPEGYSVSREKKERFSLILESASTNQTSMYLCASSLITGHQQYFGPGTRLTVT.

This chain links TRBV5-5 with TRBJ2-2; a possible D gene is TRBD1 (6 bases). The ends were cut back, 4 bases at V and 0 bases at J, with 13 bases in the middle. The germline CDR1 and CDR2 sequences are SGHKS and YYEKEE (reference sequence). The CDR3 extends over 16 amino acids. This chain's CDR3 is CASSRDTGPNTGELFF. The CDR3 DNA is TGTGCCAGCAGCCGTGACACAGGGCCGAACACCGGGGAGCTGTTTTTT. Complete variable domain (other parts from reference TRBV5-5 and TRBJ2-2): DAGVTQSPTHLIKTRGQQVTLRCSPISGHKSVSWYQQVLGQGPQFIFQYYEKEERGRGNFPDRFSARQFPNYSSELNVNALLLGDSALYLCASSRDTGPNTGELFFGEGSRLTVL.

The chain recombines TRBV5-1 with TRBJ2-3, with 8 bases that match TRBD1. V lost 0 bases, J lost 1 base, and 7 bases stayed unmatched. The CDR3 consists of 17 residues. CDR1 is SGHRS, CDR2 YFSETQ, per germline. The CDR3, as DNA: TGCGCCAGCAGCTTGGGAGGGACAGGAGGCCGCACAGATACGCAGTATTTT. It encodes CASSLGGTGGRTDTQYF.

This clonotype was observed at least ten times. The rearrangement links TRBV20-1 to TRBJ2-7, with D possibly TRBD2 on 7 matching bases. Looked up from germline, CDR1 is DFQATT and CDR2 is SNEGSKA (reference sequence). Trimming shortened V by 3 bases and J by 3 bases, and 12 bases separated the two germline ends. This CDR3 is built from 13 residues. The CDR3 region is CSASGGPLYEQYF. For the CDR3, the DNA is TGCAGTGCTAGCGGGGGGCCGCTCTACGAGCAGTACTTC.

At least ten counts were recorded for this clonotype. V and J are TRBV29-1 and TRBJ2-5; the D is unclear. The germline V and J ends were trimmed by 2 bases and 4 bases, with 8 bases remaining between them. This CDR3 has 12 residues. The germline V gene encodes CDR1 SQVTM and CDR2 ANQGSEA. CDR3 sequence: CSVEPWGETQYF. CDR3 DNA: TGCAGCGTTGAACCCTGGGGAGAGACCCAGTACTTC.

In its sample, this clonotype was seen many times. The rearrangement links TRBV6-5 to TRBJ2-1; weak D call: TRBD2 (6 bases). In germline, CDR1 is MNHEY, CDR2 SVGAGI. V lost 2 bases to trimming and J lost 4 bases, with 15 bases between them. This CDR3 comprises 16 residues. This CDR3 is CASSYALEGEYNEQFF. The DNA of the CDR3 is TGTGCCAGCAGTTACGCGCTGGAGGGAGAATACAATGAGCAGTTCTTC.

This clonotype has at least ten counts. The chain employs TRBV30 and TRBJ2-2; D ambiguous. This CDR3 region has 12 residues. Germline assignment: CDR1 GTSNPN and CDR2 SVGIG (reference sequence). V lost 4 bases and J lost 1, with 4 bases in between. CDR3 sequence: CAWTGNTGELFF. CDR3 bases: TGTGCCTGGACAGGGAACACCGGGGAGCTGTTTTTT.

V gene TRBV7-9 combines with J gene TRBJ2-1; perhaps TRBD2 as D (5 bases). The CDR3 has 17 residues. Deletions cut 2 bases from V and 9 bases from J, with 23 bases between. Germline assignment: CDR1 SEHNR and CDR2 FQNEAQ (reference sequence). CDR3 loop: CASSLMVFVYSGSEQFF. The CDR3 nucleotides read TGTGCCAGCAGCTTAATGGTGTTTGTGTACTCGGGGAGTGAGCAGTTCTTC.

V usage is TRBV20-1 and J usage is TRBJ1-4; a weak D match, TRBD1 (6 bases). Germline V gene sequence: CDR1 DFQATT, CDR2 SNEGSKA (reference sequence). V gave up 1 base and J gave up 8 bases, with 14 bases separating them. The CDR3 length is 14 residues. This CDR3 is CSARGGGAGEKLFF. The DNA of the CDR3 is TGCAGTGCTAGAGGGGGGGGGGCTGGAGAAAAACTGTTTTTT.

This clonotype was seen many times. The chain carries TRBV25-1 and TRBJ2-3; 7 nucleotides align to TRBD2. The CDR3 totals 14 residues. Germline-derived CDR1 and CDR2 are MGHDK and SYGVNS. The V segment lost 2 bases and the J segment 4 bases; nucleotides outside the gene matches: 3. CDR3 residues: CASSEGLESDTQYF. The DNA of the CDR3 is TGTGCCAGCAGTGAAGGACTAGAATCAGATACGCAGTATTTT.

Many counts were recorded for this clonotype. The V and J genes are TRBV4-1 and TRBJ1-2; 7 nucleotides match TRBD1. CDR1 MGHRA and CDR2 YSYEKL come from the germline V gene. The CDR3 is made up of 15 amino acids. V lost 2 bases, J lost 8 bases, and 11 bases stayed unmatched. The CDR3 region is CASSQTRQGDGGYTF. The CDR3, as DNA: TGCGCCAGCAGCCAAACCCGACAGGGAGACGGCGGCTACACCTTC.

This clonotype has more than one count but fewer than ten. V and J are TRBV6-1 and TRBJ2-3; the match to TRBD2 covers 10 bases. V trimming: 5 bases; J trimming: 1 base; junction bases outside the gene matches: 9. Germline CDR1 reads MNHNS; CDR2 reads SASEGT. The CDR3 contains 17 residues. CDR3 coding DNA: TGTGCCAGCAGTTATGGCTTTACTAGCGGGGGCACAGATACGCAGTATTTT. This gives the protein CASSYGFTSGGTDTQYF.